What follows are 8 T cell receptor beta chains derived from one specimen sequenced in a study of blood T cell repertoires in COVID-19 (dated by TCRdb to about 2020). Libraries came from the immunoSEQ multiplex PCR assay. TCRdb obtained this table from immuneACCESS and retained in-frame rearrangements with V and J assigned. These tables miss some clones; where compared with another copy, unresolved V genes account for less than half of the shortfall, and the remainder is unexplained. Within this sample are approximately 93,000 clones, with 87% of them counted one time only. 0.85% to 1.2% of the sample lies in the top ten. Material for sequencing was peripheral blood. All receptors come from a human donor in a cohort sampled during active COVID-19.

The genes are TRBV28 and TRBJ1-4, with D hard to call. Trimming stripped 7 bases from V and 5 bases from J, with 5 bases between. Germline CDR1 MDHEN, CDR2 SYDVKM. The CDR3 covers 11 residues. The CDR3 coding sequence is TGTGCCAGCATCTCGAATGAAAAACTGTTTTTT. Translating gives CASISNEKLFF.

This clone was seen a single time. The J gene is TRBJ1-1, the V gene TRBV19; possible D gene TRBD1, 6 bases. The CDR3 has 15 residues. Germline V CDR1 and CDR2: LNHDA, SQIVND (reference sequence). Trimming took off 5 bases at V and 1 base at J, with 14 bases between the two ends. The CDR3 DNA follows: TGTGCCAGTAGTTCCCAGGACAGTCCGAACACTGAAGCTTTCTTT. Its translation is CASSSQDSPNTEAFF.

This clone was seen only once. The gene calls are TRBV4-1 and TRBJ2-6; D is ambiguous. The CDR3 has 17 amino acids. The germline V and J ends were trimmed by 0 bases and 0 bases, with 9 bases remaining between them. Germline V gives CDR1 MGHRA, CDR2 YSYEKL. The CDR3 sequence: CASSQEEISSGANVLTF. The DNA of the CDR3 is TGCGCCAGCAGCCAAGAAGAGATTTCCTCTGGGGCCAACGTCCTGACTTTC.

The chain carries TRBV2 and TRBJ2-3, with 9 bases identical to TRBD2. CDR3 length: 15 residues. The V gene end was trimmed by 5 bases and the J gene end by 3 bases; junction bases not matched to a gene: 6. CDR1 is SNHLY, CDR2 FYNNEI, per germline. The CDR3 DNA reads TGTGCCAGCAGTCCTGGAGCGGGAGGTACAGATACGCAGTATTTT. This sequence encodes CASSPGAGGTDTQYF. Combining the CDR3 with reference TRBV2 and TRBJ2-3 gives the whole variable domain EPEVTQTPSHQVTQMGQEVILRCVPISNHLYFYWYRQILGQKVEFLVSFYNNEISEKSEIFDDQFSVERPDGSNFTLKIRSTKLEDSAMYFCASSPGAGGTDTQYFGPGTRLTVL.

V gene TRBV13 combines with J gene TRBJ2-1, with unresolved D. Looked up from germline, CDR1 is PRHDT and CDR2 is FYEKMQ (reference sequence). Trimming removed 5 bases at V and 2 bases at J, with 13 bases between. This CDR3 has 15 residues. CDR3 sequence: CASSTKPLTYNEQFF. CDR3 bases: TGTGCCAGCAGCACTAAACCTCTCACCTACAATGAGCAGTTCTTC.

In its sample, this clone was seen once. This chain joins TRBV27 and TRBJ2-2, with 7 bases fitting TRBD2. V dropped 7 bases and J dropped 3; count of bases not matched to a gene: 8. Germline CDR1 is MNHEY and CDR2 is SMNVEV (reference sequence). This CDR3 comprises 15 residues. The CDR3 DNA sequence: TGTGCCAGCACTGAATTAGCGGGCCACACCGGGGAGCTGTTTTTT. It yields the protein CASTELAGHTGELFF.

V is TRBV14 and J is TRBJ2-7; 12 bases fit TRBD2. Germline V gene sequence: CDR1 SGHDN, CDR2 FVKESK. This CDR3 contains 14 residues. J was trimmed by 4 bases and V by 4 bases; bases with no gene match: 2. As DNA, the CDR3 is TGTGCCAGCAGCCCGGGACTAGCGGGTTACGAGCAGTACTTC. Its translation: CASSPGLAGYEQYF.

This chain joins TRBV11-2 and TRBJ2-5; 12 nucleotides line up with TRBD2. Germline CDR1 and CDR2: SGHAT and FQNNGV. The ends lost 2 bases at V and 5 bases at J; junction bases unmatched: 15. The CDR3 has 19 residues. The CDR3 loop reads CASSLNGGLAGGVGETQYF. CDR3 coding DNA: TGTGCCAGCAGCTTAAACGGGGGTCTAGCGGGAGGGGTAGGGGAGACCCAGTACTTC. Filled out from reference TRBV11-2 and TRBJ2-5, the complete variable domain reads EAGVAQSPRYKIIEKRQSVAFWCNPISGHATLYWYQQILGQGPKLLIQFQNNGVVDDSQLPKDRFSAERLKGVDSTLKIQPAKLEDSAVYLCASSLNGGLAGGVGETQYFGPGTRLLVL.